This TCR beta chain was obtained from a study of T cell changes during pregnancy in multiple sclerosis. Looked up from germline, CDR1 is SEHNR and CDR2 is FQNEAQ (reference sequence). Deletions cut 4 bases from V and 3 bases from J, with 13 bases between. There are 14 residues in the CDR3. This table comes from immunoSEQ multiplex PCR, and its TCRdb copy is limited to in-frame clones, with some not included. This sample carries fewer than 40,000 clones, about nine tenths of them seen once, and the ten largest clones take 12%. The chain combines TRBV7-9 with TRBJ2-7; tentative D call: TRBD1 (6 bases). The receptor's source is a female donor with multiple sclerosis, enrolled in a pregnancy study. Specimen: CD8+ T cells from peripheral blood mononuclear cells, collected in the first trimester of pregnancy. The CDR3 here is CASSSGEGGYEQYF. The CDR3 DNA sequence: TGTGCCAGCAGCTCCGGTGAAGGGGGCTACGAGCAGTACTTC.